A single sample gave rise to the 20 T cell receptor beta chains below, sequenced in a study of blood T cell repertoires in COVID-19 (TCRdb year 2020). Receptors were amplified or captured by the immunoSEQ multiplex PCR assay. This immuneACCESS table, as held by TCRdb, lists in-frame sequences with V and J called but not all clones. Of the missing ones, under half trace to an unresolved V gene in checked studies; the others have no known cause. The sample records more than 300,000 clones, more than 90% of which are singletons. Jointly, the top ten make up 3% to 5% of the sample. Input material: PBMCs or T cells enriched from blood (not recorded which). The receptors come from a woman aged 30 to 39 who had been exposed to COVID-19.

V and J are TRBV19 and TRBJ1-2; TRBD1 matches 10 bases. The CDR3 consists of 17 residues. Germline V lookup: CDR1 LNHDA, CDR2 SQIVND (reference sequence). The V and J ends lost 6 bases and 6 bases, in that order; junction bases with no gene match: 16. Here the CDR3 reads CASSPRQGASETDGYTF. In DNA form, the CDR3 reads TGTGCCAGTAGCCCTAGACAGGGGGCATCGGAAACGGATGGCTACACCTTC.

The genes are TRBV19 and TRBJ1-5; D unclear. V dropped 6 bases and J dropped 0 bases, with 12 bases sitting between them. Germline CDR1 LNHDA, CDR2 SQIVND (reference sequence). CDR3 size: 15 residues. CDR3 amino acids: CASRRGIYSNQPQHF. The CDR3 bases are TGTGCCAGTAGACGAGGGATTTATAGCAATCAGCCCCAGCATTTT.

In this sample, this clone turned up once. The V gene is TRBV19, the J gene TRBJ1-6; D not resolved. V was cut by 3 bases and J by 7 bases, with 7 bases left in between. This CDR3 is built from 13 residues. Germline V gives CDR1 LNHDA, CDR2 SQIVND (reference sequence). The CDR3 is CASSMTGNSPLHF. In nucleotides, the CDR3 is TGTGCCAGTAGTATGACTGGGAATTCACCCCTCCACTTT.

In its sample, this clone was seen once. The J gene is TRBJ1-4, the V gene TRBV9; D might be TRBD1 (5 bases). The germline CDR1 and CDR2 sequences are SGDLS and YYNGEE. The CDR3 sequence is 17 residues long. V was clipped by 0 bases and J by 8 bases, with 20 bases between them. CDR3 DNA sequence: TGTGCCAGCAGCGTAGAGGAGATGAGTAGGGGAGGAGAAAAACTGTTTTTT. Protein: CASSVEEMSRGGEKLFF. The full variable domain, completed using reference TRBV9 and TRBJ1-4, is DSGVTQTPKHLITATGQRVTLRCSPRSGDLSVYWYQQSLDQGLQFLIQYYNGEERAKGNILERFSAQQFPDLHSELNLSSLELGDSALYFCASSVEEMSRGGEKLFFGSGTQLSVL.

V usage is TRBV4-2 and J usage is TRBJ1-5, with 9 bases lining up with TRBD1. The germline V gene encodes CDR1 LGHNA and CDR2 YNFKEQ. The CDR3 extends over 16 amino acids. Trimming took 0 bases from V and 5 from J; bases not matched to a gene: 5. This chain's CDR3 is CASSQEQGARHQPQHF. Written as DNA, the CDR3 is TGTGCCAGCAGCCAAGAACAGGGGGCGCGGCATCAGCCCCAGCATTTT.

V and J are TRBV4-1 and TRBJ2-1, with TRBD2 identical over 8 bases. V lost 0 bases and J lost 6; bases outside the gene matches: 7. Germline CDR1 is MGHRA and CDR2 is YSYEKL. There are 16 residues in the CDR3. This CDR3 reads CASSQDQPRGGNEQFF. Here the CDR3 DNA reads TGCGCCAGCAGCCAAGATCAACCCCGGGGGGGCAATGAGCAGTTCTTC.

The chain links TRBV30 to TRBJ2-3; 9 nucleotides align to TRBD2. V gave up 1 base and J gave up 0 bases; unmatched junction bases: 5. There are 16 residues in the CDR3. Germline V CDR1 and CDR2: GTSNPN, SVGIG (reference sequence). The CDR3 loop reads CAWSGPSGTSTDTQYF. The CDR3 DNA sequence: TGTGCCTGGAGTGGTCCTAGCGGGACAAGCACAGATACGCAGTATTTT.

The chain joins TRBV6-5 to TRBJ1-3; possibly TRBD1 for D (5 bases). Trimming removed 2 bases at V and 4 bases at J, with 12 bases between. The CDR3 length is 15 residues. In germline, CDR1 is MNHEY, CDR2 SVGAGI. The DNA of the CDR3 is TGTGCCAGCAGTTACAAGTCAGGGTGGGGAAACACCATATATTTT. Protein: CASSYKSGWGNTIYF.

The V gene is TRBV7-9, the J gene TRBJ1-6, with D perhaps TRBD1 (6 bases). The V gene's germline CDR1 is SEHNR and CDR2 FQNEAQ (reference sequence). This CDR3 is built from 15 residues. The ends were cut back, 5 bases at V and 7 bases at J, with 15 bases in the middle. DNA for the CDR3: TGTGCCAGCAGCCCTCAGGGGTCTAAGAATTCACCCCTCCACTTT. Residues: CASSPQGSKNSPLHF. Full variable domain (missing parts from reference TRBV7-9 and TRBJ1-6): DTGVSQNPRHKITKRGQNVTFRCDPISEHNRLYWYRQTLGQGPEFLTYFQNEAQLEKSRLLSDRFSAERPKGSFSTLEIQRTEQGDSAMYLCASSPQGSKNSPLHFGNGTRLTVT.

In its sample, this clone was seen once. The genes are TRBV4-1 and TRBJ2-5; D is possibly TRBD2 (5 bases). The ends were cut back, 1 base at V and 6 bases at J, with 12 bases in the middle. The CDR3 sequence is 14 residues long. CDR1 and CDR2 (germline): MGHRA, YSYEKL. DNA for the CDR3: TGCGCCAGCAGCCAAGGGGTCGAGCGGCAGACCCAGTACTTC. Encoded protein: CASSQGVERQTQYF.

The chain has TRBV27 and TRBJ2-2, with D maybe TRBD1 (6 bases). V was clipped by 7 bases and J by 0 bases, with 15 bases between them. The V gene's germline CDR1 is MNHEY and CDR2 SMNVEV (reference sequence). CDR3 size: 16 residues. CDR3 sequence: CASTFTGTPNTGELFF. For the CDR3, the DNA is TGTGCCAGCACTTTCACCGGGACACCGAACACCGGGGAGCTGTTTTTT.

This clone was observed once. This chain joins TRBV19 and TRBJ1-3, with 10 bases that match TRBD1. The CDR3 has 15 amino acids. The trim removed 6 bases at V and 1 base at J, leaving 3 bases unmatched. CDR1 and CDR2 from the germline V gene are LNHDA and SQIVND (reference sequence). The DNA for the CDR3 is TGTGCCAGTAGCCGGGACAGGGGTTCTGGAAACACCATATATTTT. This encodes CASSRDRGSGNTIYF.

J is TRBJ1-1 and V is TRBV18, with a weak D call TRBD1 (6 bases). Trimming left V 3 bases short and J 1 base short, with 12 bases between. CDR3 length equals 15 residues. Germline V lookup: CDR1 KGHSH, CDR2 LQKENI. The CDR3 reads CASSPEQGRNTEAFF. The CDR3 region has the DNA TGTGCCAGCTCACCTGAACAGGGTCGGAACACTGAAGCTTTCTTT.

The V and J genes are TRBV7-9 and TRBJ2-6; D perhaps matches TRBD1 (6 bases). Germline values: CDR1 SEHNR, CDR2 FQNEAQ (reference sequence). CDR3 length: 15 amino acids. V shed 8 bases and J shed 2 bases, with 13 bases lying between them. In DNA, the CDR3 is TGTGCCAGCGATATCAGGGGTACTGGGGCCAACGTCCTGACTTTC. Translated, it gives CASDIRGTGANVLTF.

This chain links TRBV19 with TRBJ1-2; 8 bases line up with TRBD1. V trimming: 7 bases; J trimming: 4 bases; junction bases outside the gene matches: 5. CDR3 length: 13 residues. Looked up from germline, CDR1 is LNHDA and CDR2 is SQIVND (reference sequence). The DNA for the CDR3 is TGTGCCAGTAAGAGAACAGGGGGCTATGGCTACACCTTC. Translated, it gives CASKRTGGYGYTF. The complete variable domain, with remaining parts taken from reference TRBV19 and TRBJ1-2, reads DGGITQSPKYLFRKEGQNVTLSCEQNLNHDAMYWYRQDPGQGLRLIYYSQIVNDFQKGDIAEGYSVSREKKESFPLTVTSAQKNPTAFYLCASKRTGGYGYTFGSGTRLTVV.

This clone was found once. This chain links TRBV15 with TRBJ2-2, with D perhaps matching TRBD1 (6 bases). The CDR3 length is 19 residues. V shed 5 bases and J shed 0 bases, with 22 bases lying between them. Germline V gives CDR1 LNHNV, CDR2 YYDKDF (reference sequence). CDR3 nucleotides: TGTGCCACCAGCTCTCAACCCACGTGGACAGAAACGAACACCGGGGAGCTGTTTTTT. It specifies CATSSQPTWTETNTGELFF.

This chain connects TRBV5-4 to TRBJ1-3; D is unresolved. This CDR3 spans 16 amino acids. CDR1 is SGHNT and CDR2 is YYREEE in the germline V gene (reference sequence). Trimming removed 0 bases at V and 3 bases at J, with 13 bases between. CDR3 loop: CASSLGTSVRGNTIYF. The CDR3 nucleotides are TGTGCCAGCAGCTTGGGAACTTCTGTCCGTGGAAACACCATATATTTT.

This clone was seen only a few times. The chain links TRBV29-1 to TRBJ1-6; 7 bases map to TRBD1. The CDR3 loop spans 14 amino acids. V was clipped by 6 bases and J by 5 bases; unmatched bases: 7. CDR1 and CDR2 from the germline V gene are SQVTM and ANQGSEA. CDR3 in amino acids: CSVAEGQNNSPLHF. Here the CDR3 DNA reads TGCAGCGTCGCAGAGGGACAGAATAATTCACCCCTCCACTTT.

The chain is built from TRBV19 and TRBJ2-5, with unresolved D. This CDR3 comprises 15 residues. V was pared by 2 bases and J by 2 bases, with 12 bases between. In germline, CDR1 is LNHDA, CDR2 SQIVND (reference sequence). The CDR3 loop is CASSISTVPQETQYF. DNA of the CDR3: TGTGCCAGTAGTATAAGTACAGTTCCTCAAGAGACCCAGTACTTC. Full variable domain (remainder filled in from reference TRBV19 and TRBJ2-5): DGGITQSPKYLFRKEGQNVTLSCEQNLNHDAMYWYRQDPGQGLRLIYYSQIVNDFQKGDIAEGYSVSREKKESFPLTVTSAQKNPTAFYLCASSISTVPQETQYFGPGTRLLVL.

The sample holds one count of this clone. The gene calls are TRBV28 and TRBJ2-5; the match to TRBD2 covers 13 bases. This CDR3 is 16 amino acids long. The V and J ends lost 5 bases and 3 bases, in that order; junction bases with no gene match: 6. Germline loops: CDR1 MDHEN, CDR2 SYDVKM. The CDR3 DNA is TGTGCCAGCAGTCCCATGGGACTAGCGGGGAAAGAGACCCAGTACTTC. Amino acid sequence: CASSPMGLAGKETQYF.